This TCR beta chain was sequenced for a study of cytomegalovirus exposure and HLA in healthy donors. CDR1 and CDR2 from the germline V gene are MNHEY and SMNVEV (reference sequence). Unmatched junction bases numbered 11, after V lost 5 bases and J lost 5 bases. The CDR3 length is 15 residues. The method was immunoSEQ multiplex PCR; TCRdb's version includes in-frame clones alone and lacks a portion of them. The profile shows some 120,000 clones, approximately 95% of them singletons. Sequenced input: PBMCs. The rearrangement uses TRBV27 and TRBJ2-5; 7 nucleotides align to TRBD2. The receptor's source is a man aged 18-30 years in good health and CMV-seronegative. This chain's CDR3 is CASSITPGLSETQYF. The CDR3 bases are TGTGCCAGCAGTATTACTCCGGGACTAAGTGAGACCCAGTACTTC.